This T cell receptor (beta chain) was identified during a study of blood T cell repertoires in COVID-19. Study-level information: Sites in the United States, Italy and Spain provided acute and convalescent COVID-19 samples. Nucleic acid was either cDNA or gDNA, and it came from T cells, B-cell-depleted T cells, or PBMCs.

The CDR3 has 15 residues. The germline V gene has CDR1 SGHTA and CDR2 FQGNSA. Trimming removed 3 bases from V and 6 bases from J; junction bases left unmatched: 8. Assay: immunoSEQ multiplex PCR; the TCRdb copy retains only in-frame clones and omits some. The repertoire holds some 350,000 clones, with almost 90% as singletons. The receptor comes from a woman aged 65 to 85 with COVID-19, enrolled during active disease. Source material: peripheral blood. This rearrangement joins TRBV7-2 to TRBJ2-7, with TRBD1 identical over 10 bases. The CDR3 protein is CASSFGGQGILEQYF. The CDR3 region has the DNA TGTGCCAGCAGCTTTGGGGGACAGGGGATCCTCGAGCAGTACTTC.